This T cell receptor beta chain derives from a study of neoadjuvant anti-PD-1 for oral cavity cancer. Deletions cut 0 bases from V and 12 bases from J, with 8 bases between. This CDR3 is 11 amino acids long. Germline CDR1 is DFQATT and CDR2 is SNEGSKA (reference sequence). As for time point: after neoadjuvant nivolumab, at surgical resection. Sequencing used immunoSEQ multiplex PCR; TCRdb keeps in-frame clones, though not all of them. The table shows around 8,900 clones, with around 70% occurring only once. As regards this clone: As yet, its antigen is unknown.

Study-wide results and limits: Higher pretreatment blood Treg/Th17 ratios correlated with higher pretreatment blood and lower post-treatment tumor TCRbeta clonality.

This chain links TRBV20-1 with TRBJ1-4; D unclear. This receptor was taken from a person aged 35 to 85 with oral cavity squamous cell carcinoma. The sequenced sample was PBMCs, obtained after nivolumab (anti-PD-1) treatment. CDR3 region: CSARDKAELFF. Here the CDR3 DNA reads TGCAGTGCTAGAGACAAGGCGGAACTGTTTTTT.